Listed below are T cell receptor beta chains from one sample, sequenced in a study of Graves' ophthalmopathy and Graves' hyperthyroidism. TCRdb processed the multiplex PCR reads anew with MiXCR; each CDR3 protein has one entry. The data contain hundreds of thousands of distinct CDR3 sequences, approximately 39% of them singletons. The sequenced sample was peripheral blood. The receptors come from an adult man with Graves' ophthalmopathy. CDR3s include the opening cysteine and the closing phenylalanine or tryptophan. The D gene is left open where the match is weak. Size values are once, few and many counts, or a class for expanded clones, and some rows have none.

TRBD2 TRBJ2-7 few TRBV6-6 TGTGCCAGCAGCCGGCTAGCGGGAGCCTCCTACGAGCAGTACTTC CASSRLAGASYEQYF
TRBD2 TRBJ2-5 many TRBV7-6 TGTGCCAGCAGCTTAGCGTCTAGCGGGAACGGCGTGACCCAGTACTTC CASSLASSGNGVTQYF
. TRBJ1-3 . TRBV29-1 TGCAGCGCCCGCCTGGGCTACGTCTCCGGAAACACCATATATTTT CSARLGYVSGNTIYF
. TRBJ2-7 . TRBV28 TGTGCCAGCAGCCCCGGGGACACCCTCGGGGAGCAGTACTTC CASSPGDTLGEQYF
. TRBJ1-1 . TRBV10-3 TGTGCCATCAGTGAGTTAGAGACGGGGAGGGACACTGAAGCTTTCTTT CAISELETGRDTEAFF
TRBD1 TRBJ2-2 . TRBV10-3 TGTGCCATCAGTGACGACAGGGGAAACCCAGGGTCCGGGGAGCTGTTTTTT CAISDDRGNPGSGELFF
. TRBJ1-2 once TRBV15 TGTGCCAACCGTAACAGGATAAACTATGGCTACACCTTC CANRNRINYGYTF
. TRBJ1-3 many TRBV7-9 TGTGCCAGCAGCTTAGCGCAGGGTAAAAACACCATATATTTT CASSLAQGKNTIYF
TRBD2 TRBJ2-7 . TRBV7-9 TGTGCCAGCAGCCAAGAACCCCGGGGACTAGCGGTTATCTACGAGCAGTACTTC CASSQEPRGLAVIYEQYF
. TRBJ2-2 . TRBV19 TGTGCCAGTAGTAAATCAACGAACACCGGGGAGCTGCTTTTT CASSKSTNTGELLF
TRBD1 TRBJ2-6 many TRBV7-8 TGTGCCAGCAGCTTAGGACGGGGCAGGGGGTTCCGCTCTGGGGCCAACGTCCTGACTTTC CASSLGRGRGFRSGANVLTF
TRBD1 TRBJ2-2 few TRBV2 TGTGCCAGCAGTGATTTGGGGACAGCGAACACCGGGGAGCTGTTTTTT CASSDLGTANTGELFF
. TRBJ1-6 . TRBV2 TGTGCCAGCAGTGAGGGACCACGTCAGCCCCTCCACTTT CASSEGPRQPLHF
TRBD1 TRBJ2-3 . TRBV9 TGTGCCAGCAGCGCCACCGGGACAGACACAGATACGCAGTATTTT CASSATGTDTDTQYF
TRBD2 TRBJ2-4 . TRBV29-1 TGCAGCGTCGAAACGGGGGGGGGCTCAGACATTCAGTACTTC CSVETGGGSDIQYF
. TRBJ1-2 . TRBV29-1 TGCAGCTTAGTTAACAGGGACCATGGCTACACCTTC CSLVNRDHGYTF
. TRBJ1-1 . TRBV25-1 TGTGCCAGCAGTCATCCGCGGGGGGTGGGTGAAGCTTTCTTT CASSHPRGVGEAFF
. TRBJ2-2 few TRBV2 TGTGCCAGCAGTGACGGGGGGCGGGGGCCCACCGGGTCGATCACCGGGGAGCTGTTTTTT CASSDGGRGPTGSITGELFF
TRBD1 TRBJ1-2 . TRBV7-3 TGTGCCAGCAGCAAGGACAGGCAAAGCTATGGCTACACCTTC CASSKDRQSYGYTF
. TRBJ1-6 . TRBV25-1 TGTGCCAGCAGTCCACTCCCACCCCTACCGGGTCTTACGGAAGAGTATAATTCACCCCTCCACTTT CASSPLPPLPGLTEEYNSPLHF
. TRBJ1-1 many TRBV10-3 TGTGCCACCGCCGGTGGGCCCCGCACTGAAGCTTTCTTT CATAGGPRTEAFF
. TRBJ2-2 few TRBV19 TGTGCCAGTAGTAATACAGGGGAGGGTTGGACCGGGGAGCTGTTTTTT CASSNTGEGWTGELFF
. TRBJ1-4 many TRBV5-1 TGCGCCAGCAGATGGGAGGGTAATGAAAAACTGTTTTTT CASRWEGNEKLFF
. TRBJ2-5 . TRBV29-1 TGCAGCGTCCAACCCCAAGAGACCCAGTACTTC CSVQPQETQYF
. TRBJ2-7 many TRBV7-2 TGTGCCAGCAGCCTGGGACAAACTATCTCCTACGAGCAGTACTTC CASSLGQTISYEQYF
. TRBJ2-7 . TRBV5-4 TGTGCCAGCAGCCAAACGGGGACCTCCTACGAGCAGTACTTC CASSQTGTSYEQYF
. TRBJ1-1 many TRBV12-3/TRBV12-4 TGTGCCAGCACCCTACAGACAGTGAACACTGAAGCTTTCTTT CASTLQTVNTEAFF
TRBD1 TRBJ2-7 . TRBV7-2 TGCGCCAGCAGCCAAGGGGACAGCTACTACGAGCAGTACTTC CASSQGDSYYEQYF
. TRBJ1-1 . TRBV10-3 TGTGCCAGCCGGAGCGGTTTAGGGTTCACTGAAGCTTTCTTT CASRSGLGFTEAFF
. TRBJ1-1 many TRBV2 TGTGCCAGCAGTCAGACAAGAATGAACACTGAAGCTTTCTTT CASSQTRMNTEAFF
TRBD2 TRBJ2-5 . TRBV15 TGTGCCACCAGGGGGAGGGGCAATCAGCCCCAGTACTTC CATRGRGNQPQYF
TRBD1 TRBJ2-2 . TRBV11-1 TGTGCCAGCAGCGCCTCACAGGGGGCGGGCGGCTACACCGGGGAGCTGTTTTTT CASSASQGAGGYTGELFF
. TRBJ1-5 many TRBV12-3/TRBV12-4 TGTGCCAGCAGTTTATGGGGGCTAAGCAATCAGCCCCAGCATTTT CASSLWGLSNQPQHF
TRBD2 TRBJ2-5 many TRBV19 TGTGCCAGTAGTAGATCCTCTAGCGGGAGGGAGACCCAGTACTTC CASSRSSSGRETQYF
. TRBJ2-7 few TRBV4-3 TGCGCCAGCAGCTACCGACACCAATTCTCCTACGAGCAGTACTTC CASSYRHQFSYEQYF
TRBD1 TRBJ1-1 many TRBV11-3 TGTGCCAGCAGCGTATCCTCGACAGGGACTGAAGCTTTCTTT CASSVSSTGTEAFF
. TRBJ1-1 . TRBV7-8 TGTGCCAGCAGCTTAGGGGGGGGGGCGAACACTGAAGCTTTCTTT CASSLGGGANTEAFF
. TRBJ1-5 many TRBV9 TGTGCCAGCAGCGGCCCTAATCAGCCCCAGCATTTT CASSGPNQPQHF
TRBD1 TRBJ1-2 many TRBV29-1 TGCAGCGCCCGGACAGGGGGAAATTCTAACTATGGCTACACCTTC CSARTGGNSNYGYTF
. TRBJ2-6 . TRBV7-2 TGTGCCAGCAGGGGAGGAGGGGGGCCCAACGTCCTGACTTTC CASRGGGGPNVLTF
. TRBJ1-1 . TRBV29-1 TGCAGCTTGATGTACGGCGGTAACACTGAAGCTTTCTTT CSLMYGGNTEAFF
TRBD1 TRBJ2-5 . TRBV25-1 TGTGCCAGCAGTGACCCTCCGAGCCCGACAGGGGGAATCCAAGAGACCCAGTACTTC CASSDPPSPTGGIQETQYF
TRBD1 TRBJ2-7 many TRBV10-3 TGTGCCATCACAGCGACAGGGGGCTGGGGCGAGCAGTACTTC CAITATGGWGEQYF
. TRBJ2-2 few TRBV12-3/TRBV12-4 TGTGCCAGCAGTCCCACTCTGGTTGAGATCGCGAACACCGGGGAGCTGTTTTTT CASSPTLVEIANTGELFF
. TRBJ2-3 . TRBV10-3 TGTGCCATCAGTGGACTTTCGCAAGATACGCAGTATTTT CAISGLSQDTQYF
. TRBJ2-7 few TRBV15 TGTGCCACCAGCAGAGGCCTGGGGGGCCCACTGGGGGAGCAGTACTTC CATSRGLGGPLGEQYF
TRBD1 TRBJ1-4 . TRBV19 TGTGCCAGCCAACCTAGGGCGGGACAGAATGAAAAACTGTTTTTT CASQPRAGQNEKLFF
. TRBJ1-1 many TRBV24-1 TGTGCCACCCCTACTCAGGGCACTGAAGCTTTCTTT CATPTQGTEAFF
. TRBJ2-2 many TRBV29-1 TGCAGCGTTGGCAGACCGAACACCGGGGAGCTGTTTTTT CSVGRPNTGELFF